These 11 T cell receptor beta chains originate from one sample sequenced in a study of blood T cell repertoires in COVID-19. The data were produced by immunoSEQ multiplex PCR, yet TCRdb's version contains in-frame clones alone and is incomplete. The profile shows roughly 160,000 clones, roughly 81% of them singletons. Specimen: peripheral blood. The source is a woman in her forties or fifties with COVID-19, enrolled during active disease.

The CDR3 DNA follows: TGCGCCAGCAGCCAGAGAGATGGGGGGTTGGGTGAGCAGTTCTTC. It translates to CASSQRDGGLGEQFF. V is TRBV4-1 and J is TRBJ2-1; possibly TRBD2 for D (6 bases). The CDR3 length is 15 residues. In germline, CDR1 is MGHRA, CDR2 YSYEKL. V was shortened by 3 bases and J by 9 bases, with 18 bases between the two germline ends.

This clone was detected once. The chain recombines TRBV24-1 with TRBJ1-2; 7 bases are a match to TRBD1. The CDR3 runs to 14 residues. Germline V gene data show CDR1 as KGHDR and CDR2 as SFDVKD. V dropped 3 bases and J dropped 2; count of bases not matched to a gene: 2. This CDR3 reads CATSDQGQNYGYTF. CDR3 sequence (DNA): TGTGCCACCAGTGATCAGGGACAGAACTATGGCTACACCTTC.

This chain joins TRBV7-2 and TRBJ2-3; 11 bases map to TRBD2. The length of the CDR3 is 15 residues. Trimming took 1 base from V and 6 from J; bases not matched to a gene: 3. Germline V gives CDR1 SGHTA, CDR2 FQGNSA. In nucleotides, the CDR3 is TGTGCCAGCAGCTTAGTTAGCGGGGGGGTGGATACGCAGTATTTT. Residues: CASSLVSGGVDTQYF. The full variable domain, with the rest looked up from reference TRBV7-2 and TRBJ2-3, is GAGVSQSPSNKVTEKGKDVELRCDPISGHTALYWYRQSLGQGLEFLIYFQGNSAPDKSGLPSDRFSAERTGGSVSTLTIQRTQQEDSAVYLCASSLVSGGVDTQYFGPGTRLTVL.

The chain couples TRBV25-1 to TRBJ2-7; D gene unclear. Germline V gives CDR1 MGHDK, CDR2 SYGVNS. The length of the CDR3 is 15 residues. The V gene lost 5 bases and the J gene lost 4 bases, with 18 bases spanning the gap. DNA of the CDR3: TGTGCCAGCAGTCGAAGTGAGCGATCACCATACGAGCAGTACTTC. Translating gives CASSRSERSPYEQYF.

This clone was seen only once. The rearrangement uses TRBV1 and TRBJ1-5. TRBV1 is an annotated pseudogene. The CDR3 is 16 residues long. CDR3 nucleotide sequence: TGCACCAGCAGCCCCGGGGGTAAGGGAGTCAATCAGCCCCAGCATTTT. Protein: CTSSPGGKGVNQPQHF.

CDR3: CASSQSWPDNEQFF. As DNA, the CDR3 is TGTGCCAGCAGCCAATCATGGCCCGACAATGAGCAGTTCTTC. This rearrangement joins TRBV3-1 (or the pseudogene TRBV3-2) to TRBJ2-1; D is undetermined. The CDR3 totals 14 residues. V was trimmed by 2 bases and J by 5 bases, leaving 10 bases between them. Germline CDR1 LGHDT, CDR2 YNNKEL (reference sequence).

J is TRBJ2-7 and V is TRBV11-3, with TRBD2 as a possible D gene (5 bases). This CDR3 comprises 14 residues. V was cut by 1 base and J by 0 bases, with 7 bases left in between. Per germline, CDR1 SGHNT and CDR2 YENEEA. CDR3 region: CASSLGGSSYEQYF. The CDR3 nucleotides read TGTGCCAGCAGCTTAGGTGGGAGCTCCTACGAGCAGTACTTC.

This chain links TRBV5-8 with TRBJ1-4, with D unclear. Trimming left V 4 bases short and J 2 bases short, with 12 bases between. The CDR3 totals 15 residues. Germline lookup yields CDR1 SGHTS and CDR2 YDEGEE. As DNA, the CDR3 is TGTGCCAGCAGCCACTCGCTGGGCACTAATGAAAAACTGTTTTTT. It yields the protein CASSHSLGTNEKLFF.

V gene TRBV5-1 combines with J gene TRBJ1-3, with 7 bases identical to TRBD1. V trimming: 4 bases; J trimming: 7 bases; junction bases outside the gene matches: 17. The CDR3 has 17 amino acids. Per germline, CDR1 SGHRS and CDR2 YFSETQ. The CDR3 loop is CASSLDPDRPPGNTIYF. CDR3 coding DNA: TGCGCCAGCAGCCTTGATCCGGACAGGCCGCCGGGCAACACCATATATTTT.

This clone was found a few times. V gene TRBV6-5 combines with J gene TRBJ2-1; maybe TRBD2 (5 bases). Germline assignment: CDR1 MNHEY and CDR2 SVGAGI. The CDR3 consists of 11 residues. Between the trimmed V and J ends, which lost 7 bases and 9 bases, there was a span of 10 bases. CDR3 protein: CASTSGGEQFF. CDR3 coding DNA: TGTGCCAGCACCTCCGGAGGTGAGCAGTTCTTC.

CDR3 coding DNA: TGTGCCAGCAGCTTGAACCTTCCCCGGGGAACCGGGGAGCTGTTTTTT. Its translation is CASSLNLPRGTGELFF. J is TRBJ2-2 and V is TRBV5-4; D possibly corresponds to TRBD2 (5 bases). This CDR3 comprises 16 residues. CDR1 and CDR2 from the germline V gene are SGHNT and YYREEE (reference sequence). With 1 base removed from V and 5 bases from J, the gap between germline ends came to 15 bases.